Each of the 30 T cell receptor beta chains below was sequenced from the same sample in a study of blood T cell repertoires in COVID-19. Produced via immunoSEQ multiplex PCR; TCRdb's table is partial and in-frame only. The sample has around 80,000 clones, over 80% seen once; the top ten hold about 10%. Sample: peripheral blood. The source of these receptors is a human donor in a cohort sampled during active COVID-19.

The J gene is TRBJ1-2, the V gene TRBV29-1; no clear D. Trimming removed 6 bases at V and 6 bases at J, with 11 bases between. Germline V lookup: CDR1 SQVTM, CDR2 ANQGSEA. CDR3 length: 11 amino acids. The CDR3 here is CSVDTSNGYTF. CDR3 DNA sequence: TGCAGCGTCGACACGTCCAATGGCTACACCTTC.

The J gene is TRBJ2-5, the V gene TRBV7-9; 11 bases match TRBD2. J was trimmed by 3 bases and V by 5 bases; bases with no gene match: 14. CDR1 and CDR2 from the germline V gene are SEHNR and FQNEAQ (reference sequence). The CDR3 extends over 18 amino acids. The DNA for the CDR3 is TGTGCCAGCAGCGGCCAACTAGCGGGGGCCTCAAAGGAAGAGACCCAGTACTTC. It translates to CASSGQLAGASKEETQYF.

The V and J genes are TRBV29-1 and TRBJ2-1; D gene unclear. Germline CDR1 is SQVTM and CDR2 is ANQGSEA. The CDR3 is 12 amino acids. V was clipped by 5 bases and J by 6 bases, with 11 bases between them. CDR3 sequence reads: CSVLGRFNEQFF. CDR3 DNA: TGCAGCGTTCTCGGCAGGTTCAATGAGCAGTTCTTC.

V gene TRBV5-4 combines with J gene TRBJ2-3, with 12 bases fitting TRBD2. There are 15 residues in the CDR3. Germline V gives CDR1 SGHNT, CDR2 YYREEE (reference sequence). Trimming removed 3 bases from V and 4 bases from J; junction bases left unmatched: 3. The CDR3 reads CASSSRLAGADTQYF. The DNA of the CDR3 is TGTGCCAGCAGCTCCCGACTAGCGGGAGCAGATACGCAGTATTTT.

The chain uses TRBV11-2 and TRBJ1-2; 7 bases are a match to TRBD1. CDR1 is SGHAT and CDR2 is FQNNGV in the germline V gene. The V segment lost 5 bases and the J segment 7 bases; nucleotides outside the gene matches: 1. The CDR3 is 11 amino acids. CDR3 loop: CASSQGVGYTF. CDR3 in DNA: TGTGCCAGCAGCCAGGGGGTTGGCTACACCTTC.

This chain uses TRBV9 with TRBJ2-1; 8 bases fit TRBD2. This CDR3 region has 15 residues. Germline CDR1 and CDR2: SGDLS and YYNGEE. After removal of 0 bases from V and 9 bases from J, the junction contained 8 bases not matched to a gene. This CDR3 reads CASSVGAGVTGEQFF. The CDR3, as DNA: TGTGCCAGCAGCGTAGGAGCGGGAGTCACAGGTGAGCAGTTCTTC.

The chain has TRBV19 and TRBJ2-2, with 12 bases fitting TRBD1. With V trimmed by 2 bases and J by 6 bases, 4 bases remained unmatched. Germline V CDR1 and CDR2: LNHDA, SQIVND (reference sequence). This CDR3 comprises 16 residues. CDR3 region: CASSIKGQGASGELFF. The CDR3 nucleotides are TGTGCCAGTAGTATAAAGGGACAGGGGGCGTCCGGGGAGCTGTTTTTT. The whole variable domain, filled in from reference TRBV19 and TRBJ2-2, reads DGGITQSPKYLFRKEGQNVTLSCEQNLNHDAMYWYRQDPGQGLRLIYYSQIVNDFQKGDIAEGYSVSREKKESFPLTVTSAQKNPTAFYLCASSIKGQGASGELFFGEGSRLTVL.

The rearrangement uses TRBV5-4 and TRBJ2-3; D gene uncertain. Germline V gene sequence: CDR1 SGHNT, CDR2 YYREEE (reference sequence). Trimming removed 0 bases from V and 5 bases from J, with 7 bases in between. The CDR3 is 13 amino acids. The CDR3 DNA reads TGTGCCAGCAGCTTGGGCAGTATAGATACGCAGTATTTT. Amino acid sequence: CASSLGSIDTQYF.

Notes on this clone: One end of the junction varies from germline; a read error may be responsible. The V call is TRBV3-1 (or the pseudogene TRBV3-2), the J call TRBJ2-3, with D possibly TRBD2 on 5 matching bases. This CDR3 spans 16 amino acids. Germline CDR1 LGHDT, CDR2 YNNKEL (reference sequence). CDR3 amino acids: CASSQDSFSSRDTQYF. CDR3 sequence (DNA): TGTGCCAGCAGCCAAGATTCTTTTTCTAGCAGAGATACGCAGTATTTT.

This chain links TRBV2 with TRBJ2-7; possible D gene TRBD1, 5 bases. Germline assignment: CDR1 SNHLY and CDR2 FYNNEI. The germline V and J ends were trimmed by 3 bases and 5 bases, with 14 bases remaining between them. The CDR3 sequence is 14 residues long. CDR3 DNA: TGTGCCAGCAGTGAGGCCAGGGTAGCCCACGAGCAGTACTTC. This encodes CASSEARVAHEQYF.

V usage is TRBV7-2 and J usage is TRBJ1-4; TRBD1 is a possible D gene (5 bases). CDR1 and CDR2 from the germline V gene are SGHTA and FQGNSA. The CDR3 contains 13 residues. The V and J ends lost 3 bases and 8 bases respectively, with 10 bases between them. The CDR3 is CASSFDRGEKLFF. DNA for the CDR3: TGTGCCAGCAGCTTTGACCGGGGGGAAAAACTGTTTTTT.

The chain uses TRBV18 and TRBJ1-3; 8 nucleotides align to TRBD1. This CDR3 is built from 16 residues. The germline V gene has CDR1 KGHSH and CDR2 LQKENI. Trimming took 3 bases from V and 0 from J; bases not matched to a gene: 4. CDR3 coding DNA: TGTGCCAGCTCACCGGGACAGGCAAACTCTGGAAACACCATATATTTT. Translation: CASSPGQANSGNTIYF.

The rearrangement links TRBV7-3 to TRBJ1-6; D unclear. The germline V gene encodes CDR1 SGHTA and CDR2 FQGTGA. This CDR3 has 14 amino acids. The V end lost 1 base, the J end lost 5 bases, and 6 bases lay between the germline ends. This CDR3 reads CASSLRRDNSPLHF. The CDR3 nucleotides are TGTGCCAGCAGCTTAAGACGGGATAATTCACCCCTCCACTTT.

The CDR3 protein is CASSVGQRRDEAFF. CDR3 nucleotides: TGTGCCAGCAGCGTCGGCCAGAGGCGCGATGAAGCTTTCTTT. The chain has TRBV9 and TRBJ1-1; D not resolved. The CDR3 length is 14 residues. Germline V gives CDR1 SGDLS, CDR2 YYNGEE. Trimming shortened V by 2 bases and J by 7 bases, and 15 bases separated the two germline ends.

This clone showed up just a few times. The chain links TRBV7-3 to TRBJ1-6, with a possible D match to TRBD1 (5 bases). The V and J ends lost 0 bases and 8 bases respectively, with 11 bases between them. The CDR3 length is 15 residues. Germline V gene sequence: CDR1 SGHTA, CDR2 FQGTGA. The CDR3 region has the DNA TGTGCCAGCAGCTTAACGGGTCAGGGTTATTCACCCCTCCACTTT. This codes for CASSLTGQGYSPLHF. The full variable domain, its missing parts supplied by reference TRBV7-3 and TRBJ1-6, is GAGVSQTPSNKVTEKGKYVELRCDPISGHTALYWYRQSLGQGPEFLIYFQGTGAADDSGLPNDRFFAVRPEGSVSTLKIQRTERGDSAVYLCASSLTGQGYSPLHFGNGTRLTVT.

The chain links TRBV19 to TRBJ1-1; D uncertain. This CDR3 has 16 residues. In germline, CDR1 is LNHDA, CDR2 SQIVND (reference sequence). V was cut by 5 bases and J by 0 bases, with 16 bases left in between. CDR3: CASSSVAGLLNTEAFF. CDR3 in DNA: TGTGCCAGTAGTTCGGTGGCAGGCCTCTTGAACACTGAAGCTTTCTTT.

The chain links TRBV29-1 to TRBJ2-7; no clear D. The CDR3 has 13 residues. V was shortened by 5 bases and J by 2 bases, with 13 bases between the two germline ends. The germline V gene encodes CDR1 SQVTM and CDR2 ANQGSEA. This CDR3 is CSVRGGRAYEQYF. The CDR3 coding sequence is TGCAGCGTTAGAGGTGGCAGAGCCTACGAGCAGTACTTC.

V and J are TRBV6-5 and TRBJ2-3, with 10 bases identical to TRBD2. The CDR3 covers 15 residues. V gave up 6 bases and J gave up 1 base; unmatched junction bases: 4. Germline CDR1 and CDR2: MNHEY and SVGAGI. The CDR3 nucleotides are TGTGCCAGCAGCCTAGGACTAGCGGGCACAGATACGCAGTATTTT. Translated: CASSLGLAGTDTQYF.

This clone occurred many times. The same CDR3 can be traced to other DNA sequences in this sample. The chain recombines TRBV7-3 with TRBJ1-3; D is unresolved. Germline V gene data show CDR1 as SGHTA and CDR2 as FQGTGA. The CDR3 extends over 14 amino acids. V lost 6 bases, J lost 0 bases, and 9 bases lay in between. The CDR3, as DNA: TGTGCCAGCAGTTTAGGCAACTCTGGAAACACCATATATTTT. It is translated as CASSLGNSGNTIYF.

The genes are TRBV7-9 and TRBJ1-5; no clear D gene. Per the germline V gene, CDR1 is SEHNR and CDR2 is FQNEAQ (reference sequence). V dropped 1 base and J dropped 5 bases, with 6 bases sitting between them. This CDR3 has 13 residues. In nucleotides, the CDR3 is TGTGCCAGCAGCTTAGGCAGCGATCAGCCCCAGCATTTT. This translates into CASSLGSDQPQHF. Filled out from reference TRBV7-9 and TRBJ1-5, the complete variable domain reads DTGVSQNPRHKITKRGQNVTFRCDPISEHNRLYWYRQTLGQGPEFLTYFQNEAQLEKSRLLSDRFSAERPKGSFSTLEIQRTEQGDSAMYLCASSLGSDQPQHFGDGTRLSIL.

The rearrangement links TRBV30 to TRBJ2-7; possible D gene TRBD1, 5 bases. Germline CDR1 GTSNPN, CDR2 SVGIG (reference sequence). V was pared by 2 bases and J by 2 bases, with 7 bases between. This CDR3 region has 12 residues. The CDR3 sequence is CAWSKGAYEQYF. The CDR3 DNA reads TGTGCCTGGAGTAAAGGGGCCTACGAGCAGTACTTC.

The chain recombines TRBV5-8 with TRBJ1-5; 8 bases are shared with TRBD1. V lost 4 bases, J lost 2 bases, and 8 bases stayed unmatched. CDR3 length: 16 residues. From germline, CDR1 is SGHTS and CDR2 YDEGEE. The CDR3 sequence is CASSQRQGTGNQPQHF. CDR3 DNA: TGTGCCAGCAGCCAGAGACAGGGGACGGGCAATCAGCCCCAGCATTTT.

The chain has TRBV6-2 or TRBV6-3 and TRBJ2-7; D uncertain. The J call may be incorrect, as the DNA end agrees better with TRBJ2-5. Germline V gene sequence: CDR1 MNHEY, CDR2 SVGEGT. The length of the CDR3 is 10 residues. The CDR3 region is CASSRETQYF. The CDR3 DNA is TGTGCCAGCAGTAGGGAGACCCAGTACTTC.

J is TRBJ1-4 and V is TRBV6-1; perhaps TRBD1 as D (5 bases). The V gene lost 4 bases and the J gene lost 3 bases, with 15 bases spanning the gap. CDR3 length: 16 residues. Germline-derived CDR1 and CDR2 are MNHNS and SASEGT. The chain's CDR3 is CASSAPSGGANEKLFF. CDR3 DNA sequence: TGTGCCAGCAGTGCCCCTTCGGGGGGAGCTAATGAAAAACTGTTTTTT.

This chain joins TRBV18 and TRBJ1-6, with a possible D match to TRBD1 (5 bases). Germline lookup yields CDR1 KGHSH and CDR2 LQKENI. Trimming left V 1 base short and J 7 bases short, with 11 bases between. The CDR3 covers 15 residues. The CDR3 region has the DNA TGTGCCAGCTCACCACTGGAGGGGAAGAATTCACCCCTCCACTTT. Its translation: CASSPLEGKNSPLHF.

The chain joins TRBV7-9 to TRBJ1-6, with 10 positions matching TRBD1. CDR3 length equals 16 residues. CDR1 is SEHNR, CDR2 FQNEAQ, per germline (reference sequence). The junction had 5 bases not matched to a gene; V was cut back by 4 bases and J by 5 bases. The CDR3 here is CASSWGQGYNNSPLHF. The CDR3 coding sequence is TGTGCCAGCAGCTGGGGACAGGGGTACAATAATTCACCCCTCCACTTT.

The chain uses TRBV19 and TRBJ2-7, with D possibly being TRBD2 (6 bases). This CDR3 region has 19 residues. The germline V and J ends were trimmed by 5 bases and 0 bases, with 26 bases remaining between them. Germline values: CDR1 LNHDA, CDR2 SQIVND (reference sequence). CDR3: CASSPNGRDGTGSSYEQYF. The CDR3 coding sequence is TGTGCCAGTAGTCCAAATGGCCGAGACGGGACCGGGAGCTCCTACGAGCAGTACTTC.

The V and J genes are TRBV3-1 (or the pseudogene TRBV3-2) and TRBJ2-7; 8 bases map to TRBD2. The CDR3 is 17 amino acids. With 1 base clipped from V and 10 bases from J, the junction kept 18 bases outside the gene matches. CDR1 and CDR2 from the germline V gene are LGHDT and YNNKEL (reference sequence). The CDR3 nucleotides read TGTGCCAGCAGCCAAGTGGGACTAGTCTACGGAGCGTCGACTCAGTACTTC. Protein product: CASSQVGLVYGASTQYF.

This sequence joins TRBV5-4 and TRBJ2-5; no clear D. Germline loops: CDR1 SGHNT, CDR2 YYREEE (reference sequence). Trimming took 1 base from V and 1 from J, leaving 14 bases between them. This CDR3 region has 16 residues. As DNA, the CDR3 is TGTGCCAGCAGCTTGACAGCCAGGCCATTCCAAGAGACCCAGTACTTC. This sequence encodes CASSLTARPFQETQYF.

The chain combines TRBV6-5 with TRBJ2-7, with 7 positions matching TRBD1. Germline trimming cut 6 bases from V and 2 bases from J; bases unmatched to any gene: 10. This CDR3 has 15 residues. The germline gives CDR1 MNHEY, CDR2 SVGAGI. The chain's CDR3 is CASRPQGSPTYEQYF. The CDR3 bases are TGTGCCAGCAGGCCACAGGGGTCACCAACCTACGAGCAGTACTTC.